Each of the 2 T cell receptor beta chains below was sequenced from the same sample in a study of T cells after posttransplantation cyclophosphamide. Assay used: immunoSEQ multiplex PCR; TCRdb lists only in-frame clones, some missing. The sample includes about 42,000 clones, less than 95% of them seen just once. Cyclophosphamide on days +3 and +4 followed busulfan-fludarabine conditioning and a marrow graft. The source material was PBMCs, sampled around 67 days after allogeneic stem cell transplant with posttransplant cyclophosphamide. These TCRs come from a male patient between 60 and 69 years old who received an allogeneic stem cell transplant from a related donor and was CMV-positive. Some T cells could come from the graft donor.

The chain links TRBV19 to TRBJ2-5; TRBD1 might be the D (5 bases). V lost 5 bases and J lost 5, with 15 bases in between. The V gene's germline CDR1 is LNHDA and CDR2 SQIVND (reference sequence). The CDR3 has 14 residues. The CDR3 coding sequence is TGTGCCAGTAGTCCTGACAGCTCCTTCGAGACCCAGTACTTC. Protein sequence: CASSPDSSFETQYF. The entire variable domain, with the rest obtained from reference TRBV19 and TRBJ2-5, is as follows: DGGITQSPKYLFRKEGQNVTLSCEQNLNHDAMYWYRQDPGQGLRLIYYSQIVNDFQKGDIAEGYSVSREKKESFPLTVTSAQKNPTAFYLCASSPDSSFETQYFGPGTRLLVL.

The chain links TRBV2 to TRBJ2-5; a weak D match, TRBD2 (6 bases). The CDR3 is 16 amino acids. Germline-derived CDR1 and CDR2 are SNHLY and FYNNEI. Trimming took off 5 bases at V and 5 bases at J, with 21 bases between the two ends. Here the CDR3 reads CASSHGQKLAWETQYF. The CDR3 DNA sequence: TGTGCCAGCAGTCACGGCCAAAAACTAGCCTGGGAGACCCAGTACTTC.